Below are 6 T cell receptor beta chains sequenced from a single sample in a study of blood T cell repertoires in COVID-19. Generated by immunoSEQ multiplex PCR, the TCRdb table keeps only in-frame clones and is missing some. The table shows fewer than 500,000 clones, with 70% to 90% occurring only once. Sequences were obtained from PBMCs or T cells enriched from blood (not recorded which). The receptor source for this set is a woman aged 18-30 years with acute COVID-19.

This sequence joins TRBV3-1 (or the pseudogene TRBV3-2) and TRBJ2-3; TRBD2 aligns across 9 bases. With 3 bases clipped from V and 1 base from J, the junction kept 2 bases outside the gene matches. This CDR3 is built from 15 residues. Germline assignment: CDR1 LGHDT and CDR2 YNNKEL (reference sequence). CDR3 protein: CASSQREGGTDTQYF. For the CDR3, the DNA is TGTGCCAGCAGCCAGCGGGAGGGAGGCACAGATACGCAGTATTTT.

The CDR3 reads CASRSVTEAFF. The CDR3, as DNA: TGTGCCAGCAGGTCGGTCACTGAAGCTTTCTTT. The V gene is TRBV27, the J gene TRBJ1-1; D unresolved. The V end was cut by 6 bases, the J end by 4 bases, with 6 bases between. Germline CDR1 and CDR2: MNHEY and SMNVEV (reference sequence). The CDR3 has 11 amino acids.

This rearrangement joins TRBV6-2 or TRBV6-3 to TRBJ1-5; tentative D call: TRBD1 (6 bases). V was trimmed by 6 bases and J by 5 bases, leaving 11 bases between them. CDR3 length equals 13 residues. Germline V gene data show CDR1 as MNHEY and CDR2 as SVGEGT. CDR3 in amino acids: CASSPDRYQPQHF. CDR3 bases: TGTGCCAGCAGCCCGGACAGATATCAGCCCCAGCATTTT.

This clone has more than one count but fewer than ten. The rearrangement uses TRBV3-1 (or the pseudogene TRBV3-2) and TRBJ1-3; no reliable D call. There are 15 residues in the CDR3. V was trimmed by 0 bases and J by 4 bases, leaving 10 bases between them. Germline V gene data show CDR1 as LGHDT and CDR2 as YNNKEL (reference sequence). Here the CDR3 DNA reads TGTGCCAGCAGCCAAGATCTGTTTTCCGGAAACACCATATATTTT. The encoded protein is CASSQDLFSGNTIYF.

This clone is a singleton in its sample. V usage is TRBV4-2 and J usage is TRBJ1-1; unclear D gene. CDR3 size: 12 residues. CDR1 and CDR2 from the germline V gene are LGHNA and YNFKEQ. V lost 1 base and J lost 11, with 11 bases in between. CDR3 amino acids: CASSQGALWAFF. In DNA, the CDR3 is TGTGCCAGCAGCCAAGGGGCCTTGTGGGCTTTCTTT.

The table lists this clone with a few counts. The genes are TRBV7-9 and TRBJ2-7; D may be TRBD1 (6 bases). The V end was cut by 3 bases, the J end by 6 bases, with 12 bases between. In germline, CDR1 is SEHNR, CDR2 FQNEAQ (reference sequence). This CDR3 spans 13 amino acids. The CDR3 loop reads CASSLAGAREQYF. As DNA, the CDR3 is TGTGCCAGCAGCTTGGCAGGGGCTCGCGAGCAGTACTTC. The full variable domain, completed using reference TRBV7-9 and TRBJ2-7, is DTGVSQNPRHKITKRGQNVTFRCDPISEHNRLYWYRQTLGQGPEFLTYFQNEAQLEKSRLLSDRFSAERPKGSFSTLEIQRTEQGDSAMYLCASSLAGAREQYFGPGTRLTVT.